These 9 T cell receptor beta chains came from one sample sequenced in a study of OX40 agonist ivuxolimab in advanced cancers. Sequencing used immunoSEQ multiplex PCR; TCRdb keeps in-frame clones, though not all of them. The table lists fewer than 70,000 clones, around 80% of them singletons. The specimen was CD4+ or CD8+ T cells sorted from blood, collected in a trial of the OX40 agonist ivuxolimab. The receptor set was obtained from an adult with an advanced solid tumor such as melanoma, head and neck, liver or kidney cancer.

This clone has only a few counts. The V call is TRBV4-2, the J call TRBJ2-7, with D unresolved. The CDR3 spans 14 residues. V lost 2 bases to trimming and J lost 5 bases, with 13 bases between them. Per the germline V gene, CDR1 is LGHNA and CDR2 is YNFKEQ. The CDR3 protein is CASSQSTTFHEQYF. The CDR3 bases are TGTGCCAGCAGCCAATCTACTACATTCCACGAGCAGTACTTC.

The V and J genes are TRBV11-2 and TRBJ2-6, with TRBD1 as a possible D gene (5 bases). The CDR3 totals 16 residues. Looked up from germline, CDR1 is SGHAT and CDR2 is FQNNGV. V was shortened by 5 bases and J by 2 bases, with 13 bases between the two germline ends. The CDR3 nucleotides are TGTGCCAGCAGCCGGGTGACAGCCGCTGGGGCCAACGTCCTGACTTTC. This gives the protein CASSRVTAAGANVLTF.

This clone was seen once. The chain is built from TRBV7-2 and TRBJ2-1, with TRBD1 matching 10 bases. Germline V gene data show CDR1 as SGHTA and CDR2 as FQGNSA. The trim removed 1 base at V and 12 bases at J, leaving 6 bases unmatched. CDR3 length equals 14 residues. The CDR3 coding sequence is TGTGCCAGCAGCTTAGGGGACAGGGGTAACGGGCAGTTCTTC. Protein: CASSLGDRGNGQFF.

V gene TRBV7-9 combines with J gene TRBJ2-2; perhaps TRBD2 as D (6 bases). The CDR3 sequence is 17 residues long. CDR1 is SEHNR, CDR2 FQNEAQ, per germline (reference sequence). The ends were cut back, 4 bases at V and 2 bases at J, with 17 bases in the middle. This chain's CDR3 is CASSSLPGTSNTGELFF. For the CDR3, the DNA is TGTGCCAGCAGCTCGTTACCGGGGACTTCCAACACCGGGGAGCTGTTTTTT.

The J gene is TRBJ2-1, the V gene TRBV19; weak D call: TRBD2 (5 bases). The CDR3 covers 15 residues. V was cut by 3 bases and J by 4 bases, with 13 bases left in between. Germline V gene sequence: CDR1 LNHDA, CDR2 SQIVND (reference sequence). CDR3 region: CASSISGGWYNEQFF. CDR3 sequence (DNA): TGTGCCAGTAGTATTAGTGGAGGTTGGTACAATGAGCAGTTCTTC.

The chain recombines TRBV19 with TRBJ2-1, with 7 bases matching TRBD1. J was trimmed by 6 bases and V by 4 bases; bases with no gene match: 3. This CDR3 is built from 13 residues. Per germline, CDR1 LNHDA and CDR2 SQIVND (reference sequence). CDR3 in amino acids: CASSKQGLNEQFF. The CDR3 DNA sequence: TGTGCCAGTAGTAAACAGGGGCTCAATGAGCAGTTCTTC.

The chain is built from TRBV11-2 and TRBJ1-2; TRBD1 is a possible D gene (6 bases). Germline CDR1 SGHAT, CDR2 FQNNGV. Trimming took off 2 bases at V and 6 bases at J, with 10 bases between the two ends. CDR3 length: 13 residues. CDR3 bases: TGTGCCAGCAGCTTAAGGGCAGGGGATGGCTACACCTTC. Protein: CASSLRAGDGYTF.

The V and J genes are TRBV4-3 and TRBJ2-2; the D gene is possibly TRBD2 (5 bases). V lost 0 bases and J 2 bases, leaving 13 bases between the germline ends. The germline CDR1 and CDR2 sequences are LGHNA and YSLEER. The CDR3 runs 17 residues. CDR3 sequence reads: CASSQEIPGYNTGELFF. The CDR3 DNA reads TGCGCCAGCAGCCAAGAGATTCCGGGATACAACACCGGGGAGCTGTTTTTT.

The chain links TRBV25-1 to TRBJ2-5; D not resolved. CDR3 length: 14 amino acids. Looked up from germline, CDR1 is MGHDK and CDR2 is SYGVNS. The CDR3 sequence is CATRSYFKEETQYF. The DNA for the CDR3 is TGTGCGACACGAAGTTACTTCAAAGAAGAGACCCAGTACTTC.